This T cell receptor beta chain was profiled in a study of T cell clonotyping in hematopoietic cell transplantation. A remark on this clone: Its antigen is unknown.

CDR1 is LGHNA, CDR2 YNFKEQ, per germline. This CDR3 comprises 16 residues. J was trimmed by 7 bases and V by 3 bases; bases with no gene match: 12. Some clones are missing from TCRdb's copy, which holds only in-frame ones; the method was immunoSEQ multiplex PCR. The sample has 13,000 to 15,000 clones, under 90% seen once; the top ten hold roughly 13%. Study-level results: Few recipient clonotypes overlapped donors; over 97% were de novo at given depth. Broader posttransplant TCR repertoire diversity was predicted by graft donor and pretransplant recipient Inverse Simpson Index values.

The TCR comes from a male patient aged 50 to 59 who had an allogeneic stem cell transplant from an unrelated donor, so T cells may come from the graft donor. Some clones in this sample may be carry-over from other donors' samples. This chain joins TRBV4-2 and TRBJ2-7; 10 bases line up with TRBD2. The source was PBMCs, collected 100 days after allogeneic stem cell transplant. CDR3 region: CASSHPSSGGSREQYF. In DNA, the CDR3 is TGTGCCAGCAGCCACCCTTCTAGCGGGGGTTCCAGGGAGCAGTACTTC.